This is a list of T cell receptor beta chains from one sample in a study of beta chain features in type 1 diabetes. Only in-frame clones appear in the TCRdb table, and some are missing; sequencing was by immunoSEQ multiplex PCR. The sample lists 300,000 to 450,000 clones, about 12% occurring once. What was sequenced was naive CD4+ T cells from blood. Receptors were obtained from a man aged 18 to 29 in good health. Each CDR3 is given with its conserved first and last residue. The D gene is left open where the match is weak. Clone size is shown for a subset of rows, as once, few, many or a class of expanded clone.

>.|TRBJ1-2|17|TRBV4-3|few
CASSQDLRDRRYYGYTF
TGCGCCAGCAGCCAAGATCTTAGAGACAGGAGGTACTATGGCTACACCTTC
>TRBD1|TRBJ2-5|17|TRBV7-9|.
CASSSYPGQGAVETQYF
TGTGCCAGCAGCTCGTACCCGGGACAGGGGGCCGTGGAGACCCAGTACTTC
>.|TRBJ1-5|12|TRBV7-9|.
CASGRDNQPQHF
TGTGCCAGTGGACGGGACAATCAGCCCCAGCATTTT
>TRBD2|TRBJ2-1|13|TRBV29-1|few
CSVLLTTSGGQFF
TGCAGCGTCCTCCTGACGACTAGCGGGGGGCAGTTCTTC
>.|TRBJ1-2|14|TRBV7-8|.
CASSFTRSNYGYTF
TGTGCCAGCAGCTTCACCCGGTCTAACTATGGCTACACCTTC
>TRBD1|TRBJ2-3|14|TRBV5-1|few
CASSPGQGADTQYF
TGCGCCAGCAGCCCCGGACAGGGCGCAGATACGCAGTATTTT
>TRBD2|TRBJ2-2|14|TRBV28|.
CASRLSGDTGELFF
TGTGCCAGCAGACTAAGCGGGGACACCGGGGAGCTGTTTTTT
>.|TRBJ2-3|15|TRBV15|.
CATSRIQRNTDTQYF
TGTGCCACCAGCCGGATTCAGCGGAACACAGATACGCAGTATTTT
>.|TRBJ2-7|15|TRBV19|few
CASSTSGHYSYEQYF
TGTGCCAGTAGTACTTCGGGACATTACTCCTACGAGCAGTACTTC
>TRBD1|TRBJ2-1|16|TRBV5-1|.
CASSRLGQASYNEQFF
TGCGCCAGCAGCCGTCTCGGACAGGCTTCCTACAATGAGCAGTTCTTC
>.|TRBJ2-3|16|TRBV4-3|few
CASSYRGGGYTDTQYF
TGCGCCAGCAGCTACCGCGGGGGCGGATACACAGATACGCAGTATTTT
>TRBD2|TRBJ2-1|16|TRBV15|.
CATSVSSGSPTHEQFF
TGTGCCACCAGCGTATCTAGCGGGAGTCCCACCCATGAGCAGTTCTTC
>.|TRBJ2-3|17|TRBV7-2|.
CASSLLGSGEATDTQYF
TGTGCCAGCAGCTTACTAGGGTCGGGGGAAGCGACAGATACGCAGTATTTT
>.|TRBJ2-2|13|TRBV30|.
CAWTFYSTGELFF
TGTGCCTGGACTTTCTACTCCACCGGGGAGCTGTTTTTT
>.|TRBJ2-5|15|TRBV7-9|.
CASGLLQGRRETQYF
TGTGCCAGCGGATTACTACAGGGGAGGCGAGAGACCCAGTACTTC
>.|TRBJ1-2|14|TRBV18|few
CASSHTDITYGYTF
TGTGCCAGCTCACATACGGACATAACCTATGGCTACACCTTC
>.|TRBJ2-7|13|TRBV18|.
CASSPQGPYEQYF
TGTGCCAGCTCGCCCCAGGGGCCCTACGAGCAGTACTTC
>TRBD1|TRBJ2-1|13|TRBV7-2|few
CASSLSLTGPRFF
TGTGCCAGCAGCTTATCTCTGACAGGGCCACGGTTCTTC
>.|TRBJ2-5|15|TRBV5-1|.
CASSPGVLAQETQYF
TGCGCCAGCAGCCCGGGGGTTCTTGCTCAAGAGACCCAGTACTTC
>.|TRBJ1-3|16|TRBV6-1|.
CASSESGASSGNTIYF
TGTGCCAGCAGTGAATCGGGTGCAAGCTCTGGAAACACCATATATTTT
>.|TRBJ1-2|13|TRBV9|few
CASSVVGQHGYTF
TGTGCCAGCAGCGTAGTTGGGCAGCATGGCTACACCTTC
>TRBD1|TRBJ1-5|15|TRBV28|few
CASSSAGTGNQPQHF
TGTGCCAGCAGTTCCGCCGGGACAGGTAATCAGCCCCAGCATTTT
>.|TRBJ1-2|13|TRBV5-1|.
CASSYRENYGYTF
TGCGCCAGCAGCTACAGGGAAAACTATGGCTACACCTTC
>.|TRBJ1-5|15|TRBV28|few
CASRTGKSGNQPQHF
TGTGCCAGCAGAACCGGGAAAAGCGGCAATCAGCCCCAGCATTTT
>.|TRBJ2-7|14|TRBV5-6|few
CASSLAWRAYEQYF
TGTGCCAGCAGCTTGGCTTGGAGGGCCTACGAGCAGTACTTC
>.|TRBJ2-7|12|TRBV30|.
CAWSPQGHKQYF
TGTGCCTGGAGTCCCCAGGGACACAAGCAGTACTTC
>.|TRBJ2-3|15|TRBV28|.
CASSLAGRDTDTQYF
TGTGCCAGCAGTTTAGCGGGGCGAGACACAGATACGCAGTATTTT
>TRBD2|TRBJ2-5|13|TRBV7-2|.
CASRPSGAETQYF
TGTGCCAGCAGACCTAGCGGGGCGGAGACCCAGTACTTC
>TRBD1|TRBJ2-5|14|TRBV29-1|many
CSVEKDRAKETQYF
TGCAGCGTTGAGAAGGACAGGGCGAAGGAGACCCAGTACTTC
>TRBD1|TRBJ1-1|15|TRBV7-3|few
CASSLKAGGNTEAFF
TGTGCCAGCAGCTTAAAGGCAGGGGGCAACACTGAAGCTTTCTTT
>.|TRBJ2-7|15|TRBV18|.
CASSPVSDSSYEQYF
TGTGCCAGCTCACCCGTCAGTGATAGCTCCTACGAGCAGTACTTC
>TRBD1|TRBJ1-2|16|TRBV6-4|few
CASSEGPGTGDYGYTF
TGTGCCAGCAGTGAAGGTCCCGGGACAGGGGACTATGGCTACACCTTC
>.|TRBJ1-2|14|TRBV5-4|once
CASSLARDSYGYTF
TGTGCCAGCAGCTTGGCCAGGGACTCATATGGCTACACCTTC
>.|TRBJ2-7|15|TRBV5-1|.
CASSLGGWYSYEQYF
TGCGCCAGCAGCTTAGGCGGATGGTACTCCTACGAGCAGTACTTC
>TRBD1|TRBJ1-1|14|TRBV7-2|few
CASSKDRVDTEAFF
TGTGCCAGCAGCAAGGACAGGGTTGACACTGAAGCTTTCTTT
>TRBD2|TRBJ2-1|15|TRBV19|.
CASSIGAGVGNEQFF
TGTGCCAGTAGTATAGGCGCGGGAGTAGGTAATGAGCAGTTCTTC
>.|TRBJ1-1|11|TRBV20-1|.
CSSAKNTEAFF
TGCAGTTCAGCGAAGAACACTGAAGCTTTCTTT
>.|TRBJ2-2|14|TRBV11-2|few
CASTWGANTGELFF
TGTGCCAGTACGTGGGGGGCGAACACCGGGGAGCTGTTTTTT
>TRBD1|TRBJ2-7|16|TRBV28|.
CASSTPTGGEGYEQYF
TGTGCCAGCAGTACACCGACAGGGGGCGAGGGTTACGAGCAGTACTTC
>.|TRBJ2-1|12|TRBV28|few
CASSPPRGEQFF
TGTGCCAGCAGCCCCCCCCGGGGGGAGCAGTTCTTC
>.|TRBJ1-4|13|TRBV30|.
CAWSVGAVEKLFF
TGTGCCTGGAGTGTAGGGGCAGTTGAAAAACTGTTTTTT
>.|TRBJ1-5|14|TRBV6-5|.
CASSPSNSNQPQHF
TGTGCCAGCAGTCCGAGCAATAGCAATCAGCCCCAGCATTTT
>TRBD2|TRBJ2-1|15|TRBV5-1|few
CASSPGLAGEGEQFF
TGCGCCAGCAGCCCGGGACTAGCGGGAGAGGGTGAGCAGTTCTTC
>.|TRBJ1-5|13|TRBV2|few
CASNRQTDQPQHF
TGTGCCAGCAACAGGCAAACTGATCAGCCCCAGCATTTT
>TRBD2|TRBJ2-7|15|TRBV10-3|.
CAISESVAGALEQYF
TGTGCCATCAGTGAGTCGGTAGCGGGAGCCCTCGAGCAGTACTTC
>TRBD1|TRBJ1-6|12|TRBV7-8|.
CASSVDRANLHF
TGTGCCAGCAGCGTGGACAGGGCAAACCTCCACTTT
>.|TRBJ2-7|12|TRBV28|.
CASSFRSYEQYF
TGTGCCAGCAGTTTCCGCTCCTACGAGCAGTACTTC
>.|TRBJ2-7|13|TRBV25-1|few
CASTEGHSYEQYF
TGTGCCAGCACCGAGGGCCACTCCTACGAGCAGTACTTC
>TRBD2|TRBJ2-1|18|TRBV5-1|.
CASSLAGTSGGPNNEQFF
TGCGCCAGCAGCTTGGCCGGGACTAGCGGGGGGCCCAACAATGAGCAGTTCTTC
>TRBD2|TRBJ2-1|14|TRBV29-1|.
CSVAPSGSLNEQFF
TGCAGCGTTGCGCCTAGCGGGAGTCTTAATGAGCAGTTCTTC
>TRBD1|TRBJ1-2|14|TRBV28|.
CASSVPGQGGGYTF
TGTGCCAGCAGTGTACCGGGACAGGGAGGCGGCTACACCTTC
>.|TRBJ2-1|17|TRBV9|.
CASSIIGGASVYNEQFF
TGTGCCAGCAGCATAATTGGAGGGGCTAGCGTTTACAATGAGCAGTTCTTC